Listed here are 22 T cell receptor beta chains from one sample, sequenced in a study of naive and memory T cell subsets. Four PCR rounds used nested alpha and beta constant region primers plus the SP2 primer. TCRdb analysed the UMI-ligation and nested PCR reads with MiXCR anew, one entry per CDR3 protein. The table shows tens of thousands of distinct CDR3 sequences, with 5.5% to 7.5% occurring only once. Regarding treatment: skin biopsy from PPD injection site in Mantoux-positive individual. TCR cDNA received a 3' ligated oligonucleotide that carried a UMI. The input for sequencing was skin, taken from a tuberculin skin test site. The receptors derive from an adult in good health.

This rearrangement joins TRBV29-1 to TRBJ2-5; 9 positions agree with TRBD1. The ends lost 6 bases at V and 6 bases at J; junction bases unmatched: 8. CDR1 is SQVTM, CDR2 ANQGSEA, per germline. The CDR3 contains 13 residues. The CDR3 loop reads CSVEYRGLKTQYF. CDR3 nucleotides: TGCAGCGTAGAGTACAGGGGGCTTAAGACCCAGTACTTC.

This CDR3 is CASSLAPDNIQYF. CDR3 nucleotides: TGTGCCAGCAGCTTAGCGCCAGATAACATTCAGTACTTC. The chain is built from TRBV7-2 and TRBJ2-4; no clear D gene. CDR1 is SGHTA, CDR2 FQGNSA, per germline. Trimming took off 0 bases at V and 7 bases at J, with 7 bases between the two ends. The CDR3 is made up of 13 amino acids.

Ten or more counts support this clonotype. The chain couples TRBV12-3 or TRBV12-4 to TRBJ1-5; D may be TRBD1 (5 bases). The CDR3 runs to 15 residues. V was trimmed by 3 bases and J by 6 bases, leaving 15 bases between them. CDR3 residues: CASSLGGVGGQPQHF. Written as DNA, the CDR3 is TGTGCCAGCAGTTTGGGAGGGGTTGGAGGTCAGCCCCAGCATTTT.

This clonotype was counted at least ten times. The chain carries TRBV7-8 and TRBJ2-7; 7 nucleotides agree with TRBD2. This CDR3 has 16 residues. Germline-derived CDR1 and CDR2 are SGHVS and FQNEAQ. Trimming cost V 0 bases and J 3 bases; bases outside gene matches: 8. The CDR3 region is CASSLAGLAEYYEQYF. As DNA, the CDR3 is TGTGCCAGCAGCTTAGCGGGCCTAGCGGAGTACTACGAGCAGTACTTC. The full variable domain, with the rest looked up from reference TRBV7-8 and TRBJ2-7, is GAGVSQSPRYKVAKRGQDVALRCDPISGHVSLFWYQQALGQGPEFLTYFQNEAQLDKSGLPSDRFFAERPEGSVSTLKIQRTQQEDSAVYLCASSLAGLAEYYEQYFGPGTRLTVT.

This clonotype was detected only a few times. The chain carries TRBV3-1 and TRBJ1-5; D is undetermined. CDR1 and CDR2 (germline): LGHDT, YNNKEL (reference sequence). The CDR3 runs 13 residues. V lost 4 bases, J lost 3 bases, and 7 bases lay in between. Written as DNA, the CDR3 is TGTGCCAGCAGCCCGCGAGACAATCAGCCCCAGCATTTT. Translation: CASSPRDNQPQHF. The full variable domain, in which reference TRBV3-1 and TRBJ1-5 provide the parts outside the CDR3, is DTAVSQTPKYLVTQMGNDKSIKCEQNLGHDTMYWYKQDSKKFLKIMFSYNNKELIINETVPNRFSPKSPDKAHLNLHINSLELGDSAVYFCASSPRDNQPQHFGDGTRLSIL.

This clonotype was recorded a few times. The CDR3 is CSVNGLAGGADTQYF. DNA for the CDR3: TGCAGCGTAAACGGACTAGCGGGGGGCGCAGATACGCAGTATTTT. The chain couples TRBV29-1 to TRBJ2-3, with TRBD2 matching 14 bases. Germline lookup yields CDR1 SQVTM and CDR2 ANQGSEA. With V trimmed by 6 bases and J by 4 bases, 6 bases remained unmatched. The CDR3 contains 15 residues.

This clonotype was detected ten times or more. The chain recombines TRBV10-3 with TRBJ1-3; D may be TRBD1 (5 bases). The CDR3 length is 12 residues. Trimming took 11 bases from V and 4 from J, leaving 12 bases between them. Germline V gene lookup returns CDR1 ENHRY and CDR2 SYGVKD. CDR3 region: CALGQGGNTIYF. The CDR3 DNA is TGTGCCTTAGGACAAGGAGGAAACACCATATATTTT.

This clonotype showed up many times. This chain uses TRBV3-1 with TRBJ1-2, with 8 bases fitting TRBD1. V lost 1 base, J lost 6 bases, and 10 bases stayed unmatched. There are 16 residues in the CDR3. Germline lookup yields CDR1 LGHDT and CDR2 YNNKEL (reference sequence). The CDR3 nucleotides are TGTGCCAGCAGCCAAGTCGGACAGGGAAATCGAGATGGCTACACCTTC. This sequence encodes CASSQVGQGNRDGYTF.

Only a few counts were recorded for this clonotype. J is TRBJ2-1 and V is TRBV6-4; D perhaps matches TRBD2 (5 bases). This CDR3 is built from 14 residues. Germline V lookup: CDR1 MRHNA, CDR2 SNTAGT. Trimming removed 4 bases at V and 7 bases at J, with 14 bases between. The DNA of the CDR3 is TGTGCCAGCAGTGGCTCTACTAGTTCTAATGAGCAGTTCTTC. This translates into CASSGSTSSNEQFF.

This clonotype was counted between two and nine times. This chain links TRBV7-8 with TRBJ1-6; the D gene is possibly TRBD1 (6 bases). This CDR3 is built from 15 residues. V lost 5 bases and J 8 bases, leaving 16 bases between the germline ends. Germline-derived CDR1 and CDR2 are SGHVS and FQNEAQ. CDR3 sequence (DNA): TGTGCCAGCAGCCAAGACAGGTCTCGGGATTCACCCCTCCACTTT. This sequence encodes CASSQDRSRDSPLHF. Using reference TRBV7-8 and TRBJ1-6 for the parts outside the CDR3, the full variable domain is GAGVSQSPRYKVAKRGQDVALRCDPISGHVSLFWYQQALGQGPEFLTYFQNEAQLDKSGLPSDRFFAERPEGSVSTLKIQRTQQEDSAVYLCASSQDRSRDSPLHFGNGTRLTVT.

This clonotype was found many times. The chain has TRBV7-2 and TRBJ1-6; D is unresolved. V lost 5 bases to trimming and J lost 8 bases, with 16 bases between them. Germline V gene sequence: CDR1 SGHTA, CDR2 FQGNSA. The CDR3 length is 15 residues. The CDR3 loop reads CASSPNGLMDSPLHF. CDR3 bases: TGTGCCAGCAGCCCCAACGGACTCATGGATTCACCCCTCCACTTT.

The table lists this clonotype with many counts. CDR3 DNA sequence: TGCAGTGCTACGGGAGATCAGAACACAGATACGCAGTATTTT. It yields the protein CSATGDQNTDTQYF. The chain links TRBV20-1 to TRBJ2-3; D possibly corresponds to TRBD2 (6 bases). Germline V gives CDR1 DFQATT, CDR2 SNEGSKA (reference sequence). The CDR3 runs 14 residues. Trimming took off 4 bases at V and 2 bases at J, with 13 bases between the two ends.

The table lists this clonotype with many counts. The chain couples TRBV5-8 to TRBJ2-6; D tentatively reads TRBD1 or TRBD2 (5 bases each). Germline loops: CDR1 SGHTS, CDR2 YDEGEE. The CDR3 consists of 16 residues. V lost 3 bases, J lost 0 bases, and 10 bases lay in between. This CDR3 is CASSSGTGSGANVLTF. For the CDR3, the DNA is TGTGCCAGCAGCTCCGGGACCGGCTCTGGGGCCAACGTCCTGACTTTC.

This clonotype was seen only a few times. The chain has TRBV19 and TRBJ1-2; D unresolved. The CDR3 totals 13 residues. From germline, CDR1 is LNHDA and CDR2 SQIVND (reference sequence). V lost 7 bases, J lost 3 bases, and 12 bases lay in between. The DNA of the CDR3 is TGTGCCAGTAATGGGAGAGGAGACTATGGCTACACCTTC. It codes for CASNGRGDYGYTF.

In its sample, this clonotype was seen many times. A much larger clone lies a single base off, so this may be a read error. The genes are TRBV5-1 and TRBJ2-1; either TRBD1 or TRBD2 may supply D (6 bases each). The germline V and J ends were trimmed by 0 bases and 7 bases, with 17 bases remaining between them. CDR3 length: 16 residues. CDR1 is SGHRS, CDR2 YFSETQ, per germline. CDR3 amino acids: CASSLEGRGRRNEQFF. CDR3 nucleotides: TGCGCCAGCAGCTTGGAGGGACGGGGGCGTCGGAATGAGCAGTTCTTC.

This clonotype was recorded at least ten times. V gene TRBV7-2 combines with J gene TRBJ2-7; 9 bases agree with TRBD2. The CDR3 covers 16 residues. V shed 4 bases and J 3 bases; nucleotides not matched to a gene: 10. The germline V gene encodes CDR1 SGHTA and CDR2 FQGNSA. The CDR3 loop is CASSSRIAGDRYEQYF. The DNA for the CDR3 is TGTGCCAGCAGCTCCCGGATAGCGGGGGACCGCTACGAGCAGTACTTC.

This clonotype was counted at least ten times. The chain joins TRBV2 to TRBJ1-1; the match to TRBD1 covers 9 bases. The CDR3 loop spans 16 amino acids. V shed 5 bases and J 4 bases; nucleotides not matched to a gene: 11. Per germline, CDR1 SNHLY and CDR2 FYNNEI. The CDR3 region has the DNA TGTGCCAGCAGTCTACCGGGACAGGGTGTTGCCACTGAAGCTTTCTTT. Amino acid sequence: CASSLPGQGVATEAFF.

This clonotype was detected ten times or more. The chain joins TRBV5-6 to TRBJ2-1; D unclear. Germline loops: CDR1 SGHDT, CDR2 YYEEEE. The length of the CDR3 is 13 residues. The V and J ends lost 3 bases and 8 bases respectively, with 12 bases between them. CDR3: CASSWSGRDEQFF. As DNA, the CDR3 is TGTGCCAGCAGCTGGTCTGGACGGGATGAGCAGTTCTTC.

Only a few counts were recorded for this clonotype. The J gene is TRBJ1-1, the V gene TRBV5-6; 7 nucleotides match TRBD1. The J segment lost 0 bases and the V segment lost 4 bases, leaving 3 bases of the junction unmatched. The CDR3 runs to 14 residues. Germline V gives CDR1 SGHDT, CDR2 YYEEEE. The CDR3 nucleotides are TGTGCCAGCAGCGCGGACAGGTTGAACACTGAAGCTTTCTTT. As protein: CASSADRLNTEAFF. The full variable domain, rest sourced from reference TRBV5-6 and TRBJ1-1, is DAGVTQSPTHLIKTRGQQVTLRCSPKSGHDTVSWYQQALGQGPQFIFQYYEEEERQRGNFPDRFSGHQFPNYSSELNVNALLLGDSALYLCASSADRLNTEAFFGQGTRLTVV.

This clonotype occurred many times. The chain employs TRBV3-1 and TRBJ1-5; TRBD1 is a possible D gene (5 bases). V lost 2 bases to trimming and J lost 7 bases, with 15 bases between them. The CDR3 totals 15 residues. Germline values: CDR1 LGHDT, CDR2 YNNKEL (reference sequence). CDR3 amino acids: CASSQSYRFGQPQHF. The CDR3 DNA is TGTGCCAGCAGCCAAAGCTACAGGTTTGGGCAGCCCCAGCATTTT.

The sample holds many counts of this clonotype. This chain joins TRBV28 and TRBJ1-2; no clear D gene. V lost 10 bases to trimming and J lost 0 bases, with 12 bases between them. Germline CDR1 reads MDHEN; CDR2 reads SYDVKM. This CDR3 comprises 13 residues. The CDR3 protein is CATQVESNYGYTF. The CDR3 DNA reads TGTGCCACCCAGGTAGAATCTAACTATGGCTACACCTTC.

This clonotype was counted ten times or more. This sequence joins TRBV18 and TRBJ1-1, with a tentative D call TRBD1 (5 bases). V lost 3 bases and J lost 2, with 13 bases in between. CDR3 length: 15 residues. CDR1 is KGHSH, CDR2 LQKENI, per germline. The CDR3 bases are TGTGCCAGCTCACCCGGACAAGGGAGAAACACTGAAGCTTTCTTT. It translates to CASSPGQGRNTEAFF.